One sample yielded the 10 T cell receptor beta chains listed below, sequenced in a study of T cell responses to AZD1222 COVID-19 vaccine. Method: immunoSEQ multiplex PCR; TCRdb's copy keeps in-frame clones and lacks some. The sample includes around 130,000 clones, around 90% of them seen just once. The material was peripheral blood, obtained 28 days after the second dose of the MenACWY control vaccine. The receptors come from an adult who received the MenACWY meningococcal vaccine as a control.

J is TRBJ2-2 and V is TRBV19, with D uncertain. V was shortened by 3 bases and J by 1 base, with 6 bases between the two germline ends. Germline V CDR1 and CDR2: LNHDA, SQIVND (reference sequence). The CDR3 spans 14 residues. The CDR3 here is CASSILGNTGELFF. CDR3 nucleotide sequence: TGTGCCAGTAGTATTCTGGGGAACACCGGGGAGCTGTTTTTT.

The V gene is TRBV11-2, the J gene TRBJ1-1; D is unresolved. Germline V lookup: CDR1 SGHAT, CDR2 FQNNGV. The CDR3 sequence is 15 residues long. Trimming shortened V by 0 bases and J by 1 base, and 9 bases separated the two germline ends. CDR3 sequence reads: CASSLEGRTNTEAFF. CDR3 coding DNA: TGTGCCAGCAGCTTAGAAGGCAGGACGAACACTGAAGCTTTCTTT. Supplemented by reference TRBV11-2 and TRBJ1-1, the full variable domain reads EAGVAQSPRYKIIEKRQSVAFWCNPISGHATLYWYQQILGQGPKLLIQFQNNGVVDDSQLPKDRFSAERLKGVDSTLKIQPAKLEDSAVYLCASSLEGRTNTEAFFGQGTRLTVV.

CDR3: CASSRGQGGEQYV. DNA for the CDR3: TGTGCCAGCAGTAGAGGACAGGGGGGCGAGCAGTACGTC. This chain connects TRBV6-5 to TRBJ2-7, with 10 bases lining up with TRBD1. Germline trimming cut 5 bases from V and 6 bases from J; bases unmatched to any gene: 4. This CDR3 has 13 residues. Germline V gene data show CDR1 as MNHEY and CDR2 as SVGAGI.

This sequence joins TRBV6-5 and TRBJ2-5; D is possibly TRBD2 (6 bases). The CDR3 is 13 residues long. Trimming took 7 bases from V and 2 from J, leaving 11 bases between them. The germline V gene encodes CDR1 MNHEY and CDR2 SVGAGI. This chain's CDR3 is CASNPGLQETQYF. The CDR3 nucleotides read TGTGCCAGCAACCCGGGACTTCAAGAGACCCAGTACTTC.

V and J are TRBV11-1 and TRBJ2-1, with D unresolved. In germline, CDR1 is SGHAT, CDR2 FQDESV (reference sequence). The CDR3 is 13 amino acids. Trimming took off 6 bases at V and 4 bases at J, with 10 bases between the two ends. The CDR3 reads CASSSDGYNEQFF. The CDR3 region has the DNA TGTGCCAGCAGTTCGGACGGGTACAATGAGCAGTTCTTC. Full variable domain (outside the CDR3, taken from reference TRBV11-1 and TRBJ2-1): EAEVAQSPRYKITEKSQAVAFWCDPISGHATLYWYRQILGQGPELLVQFQDESVVDDSQLPKDRFSAERLKGVDSTLKIQPAELGDSAMYLCASSSDGYNEQFFGPGTRLTVL.

V is TRBV12-3 or TRBV12-4 and J is TRBJ2-5; D remains unclear. CDR3 length equals 12 residues. Trimming shortened V by 3 bases and J by 6 bases, and 8 bases separated the two germline ends. Here the CDR3 reads CASSFERKTQYF. The CDR3 DNA sequence: TGTGCCAGCAGTTTCGAACGGAAGACCCAGTACTTC.

DNA for the CDR3: TGTGCCAGCAGCTTGGGGGGAGGGTCCACAGATACGCAGTATTTT. Translated: CASSLGGGSTDTQYF. The chain carries TRBV6-5 and TRBJ2-3, with 7 bases aligning to TRBD2. The CDR3 covers 15 residues. Germline V gives CDR1 MNHEY, CDR2 SVGAGI. The V segment lost 6 bases and the J segment 2 bases; nucleotides outside the gene matches: 8.

V and J are TRBV7-2 and TRBJ2-5, with a possible D match to TRBD2 (6 bases). Trimming removed 5 bases from V and 1 base from J, with 11 bases in between. The germline CDR1 and CDR2 sequences are SGHTA and FQGNSA. The CDR3 sequence is 14 residues long. CDR3 in amino acids: CASSTSGLQETQYF. CDR3 bases: TGTGCCAGCAGCACCAGCGGGCTCCAAGAGACCCAGTACTTC.

The rearrangement uses TRBV5-1 and TRBJ2-7, with D possibly matching TRBD2 (5 bases). The CDR3 is made up of 13 amino acids. Per germline, CDR1 SGHRS and CDR2 YFSETQ. Trimming removed 1 base from V and 9 bases from J, with 14 bases in between. CDR3 sequence (DNA): TGCGCCAGCAGCTTGCCGGGTTTCGAGGGGCAGTACTTC. Amino acid sequence: CASSLPGFEGQYF.

The chain links TRBV7-3 to TRBJ2-1; D gene ambiguous. The germline V gene has CDR1 SGHTA and CDR2 FQGTGA. This CDR3 is built from 15 residues. V lost 2 bases and J lost 0, with 8 bases in between. The CDR3 loop reads CASSLRRSSYNEQFF. In DNA form, the CDR3 reads TGTGCCAGCAGCTTACGGCGGAGCTCCTACAATGAGCAGTTCTTC.